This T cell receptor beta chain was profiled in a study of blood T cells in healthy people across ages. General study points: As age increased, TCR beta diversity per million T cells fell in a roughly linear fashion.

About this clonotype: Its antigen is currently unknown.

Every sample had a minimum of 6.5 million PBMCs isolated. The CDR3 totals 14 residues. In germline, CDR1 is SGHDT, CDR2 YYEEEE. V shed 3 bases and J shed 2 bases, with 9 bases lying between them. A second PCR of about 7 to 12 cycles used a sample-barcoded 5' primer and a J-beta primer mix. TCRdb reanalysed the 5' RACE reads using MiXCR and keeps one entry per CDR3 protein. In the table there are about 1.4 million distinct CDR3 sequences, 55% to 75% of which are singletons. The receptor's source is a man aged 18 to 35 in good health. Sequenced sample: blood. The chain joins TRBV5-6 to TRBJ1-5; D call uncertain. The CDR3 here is CASSSERGNQPQHF. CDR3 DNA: TGTGCCAGCAGCTCAGAGCGGGGCAATCAGCCCCAGCATTTT.